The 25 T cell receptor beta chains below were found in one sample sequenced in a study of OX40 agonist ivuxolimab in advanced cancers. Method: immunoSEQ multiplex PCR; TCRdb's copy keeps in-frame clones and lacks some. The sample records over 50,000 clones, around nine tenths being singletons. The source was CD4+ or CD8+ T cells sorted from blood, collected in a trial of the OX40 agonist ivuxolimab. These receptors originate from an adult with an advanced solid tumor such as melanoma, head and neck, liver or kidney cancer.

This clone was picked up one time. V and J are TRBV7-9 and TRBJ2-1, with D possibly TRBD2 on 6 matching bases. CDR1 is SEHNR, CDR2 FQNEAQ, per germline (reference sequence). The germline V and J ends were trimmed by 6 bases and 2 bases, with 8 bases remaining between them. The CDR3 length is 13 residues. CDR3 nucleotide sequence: TGTGCCAGCAGGGCGGGGCCCTACAATGAGCAGTTCTTC. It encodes CASRAGPYNEQFF.

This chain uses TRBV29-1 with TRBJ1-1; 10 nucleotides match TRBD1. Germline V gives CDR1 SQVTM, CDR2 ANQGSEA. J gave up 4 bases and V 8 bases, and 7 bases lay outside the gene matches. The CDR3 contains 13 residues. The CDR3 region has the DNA TGCAGCACCTGGGACAGGGGAGGCACTGAAGCTTTCTTT. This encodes CSTWDRGGTEAFF.

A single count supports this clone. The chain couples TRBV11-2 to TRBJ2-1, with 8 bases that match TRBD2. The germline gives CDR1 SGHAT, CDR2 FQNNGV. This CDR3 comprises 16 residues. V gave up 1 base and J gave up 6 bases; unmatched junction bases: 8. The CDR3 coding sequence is TGTGCCAGCAGCTTAGGGTTAGGGCGGGGGGTCAATGAGCAGTTCTTC. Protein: CASSLGLGRGVNEQFF. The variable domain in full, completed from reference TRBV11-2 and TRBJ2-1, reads EAGVAQSPRYKIIEKRQSVAFWCNPISGHATLYWYQQILGQGPKLLIQFQNNGVVDDSQLPKDRFSAERLKGVDSTLKIQPAKLEDSAVYLCASSLGLGRGVNEQFFGPGTRLTVL.

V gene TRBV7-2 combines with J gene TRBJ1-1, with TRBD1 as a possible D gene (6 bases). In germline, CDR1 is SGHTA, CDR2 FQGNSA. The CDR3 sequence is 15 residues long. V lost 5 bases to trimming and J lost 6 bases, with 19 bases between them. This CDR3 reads CASSHAVTGRAEAFF. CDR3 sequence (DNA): TGTGCCAGCAGCCACGCCGTTACAGGGAGGGCTGAAGCTTTCTTT.

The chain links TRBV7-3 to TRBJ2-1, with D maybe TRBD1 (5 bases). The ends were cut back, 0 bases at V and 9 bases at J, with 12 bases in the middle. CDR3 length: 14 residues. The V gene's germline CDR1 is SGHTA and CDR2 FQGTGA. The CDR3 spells CASSLTPGSGEQFF. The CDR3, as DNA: TGTGCCAGCAGCTTAACTCCAGGGTCAGGTGAGCAGTTCTTC.

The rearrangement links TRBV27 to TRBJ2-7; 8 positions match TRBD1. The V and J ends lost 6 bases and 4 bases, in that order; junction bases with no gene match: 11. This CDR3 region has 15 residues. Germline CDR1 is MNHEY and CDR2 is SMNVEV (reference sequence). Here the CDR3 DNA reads TGTGCCAGCAGCCCTTACGTCCAGGGGGCTTACGAGCAGTACTTC. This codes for CASSPYVQGAYEQYF.

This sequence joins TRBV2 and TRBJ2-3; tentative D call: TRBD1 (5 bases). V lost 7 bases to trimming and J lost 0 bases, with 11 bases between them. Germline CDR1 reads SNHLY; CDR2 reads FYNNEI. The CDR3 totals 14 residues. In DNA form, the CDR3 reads TGTGCCAGCAAGGTTCAGGGAAGCACAGATACGCAGTATTTT. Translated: CASKVQGSTDTQYF.

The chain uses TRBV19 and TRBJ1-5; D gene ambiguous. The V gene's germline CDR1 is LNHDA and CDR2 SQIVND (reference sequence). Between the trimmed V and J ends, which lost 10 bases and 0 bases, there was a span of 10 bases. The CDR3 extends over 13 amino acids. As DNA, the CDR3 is TGTGCCACCAGAGACATTAGCAATCAGCCCCAGCATTTT. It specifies CATRDISNQPQHF.

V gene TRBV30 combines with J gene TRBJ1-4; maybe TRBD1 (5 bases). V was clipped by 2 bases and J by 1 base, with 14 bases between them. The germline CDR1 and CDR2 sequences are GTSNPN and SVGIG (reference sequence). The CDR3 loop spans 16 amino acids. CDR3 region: CAWSPGGRGTNEKLFF. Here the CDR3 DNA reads TGTGCCTGGAGTCCGGGCGGGAGGGGAACTAATGAAAAACTGTTTTTT.

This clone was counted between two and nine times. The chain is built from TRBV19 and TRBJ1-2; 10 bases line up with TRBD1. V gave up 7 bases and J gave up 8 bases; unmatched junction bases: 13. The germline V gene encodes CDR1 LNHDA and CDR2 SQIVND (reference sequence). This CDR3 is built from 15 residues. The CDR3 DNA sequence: TGTGCCAGTATCCGACGAGCCGGGACAGGGGAAGGCTACACCTTC. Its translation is CASIRRAGTGEGYTF.

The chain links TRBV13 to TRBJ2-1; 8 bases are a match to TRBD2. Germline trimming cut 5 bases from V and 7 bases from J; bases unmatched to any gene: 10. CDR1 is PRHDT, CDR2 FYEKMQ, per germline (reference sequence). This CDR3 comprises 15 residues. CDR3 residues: CASSPAGGARNEQFF. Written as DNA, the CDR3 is TGTGCCAGCAGCCCAGCCGGGGGGGCGCGTAATGAGCAGTTCTTC.

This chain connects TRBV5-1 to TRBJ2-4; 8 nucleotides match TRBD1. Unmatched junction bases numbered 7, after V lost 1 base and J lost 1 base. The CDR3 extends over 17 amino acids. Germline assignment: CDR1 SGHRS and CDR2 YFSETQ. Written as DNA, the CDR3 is TGCGCCAGCAGCTTGCTTACAGGGGGTCTGGCCAAAAACATTCAGTACTTC. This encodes CASSLLTGGLAKNIQYF.

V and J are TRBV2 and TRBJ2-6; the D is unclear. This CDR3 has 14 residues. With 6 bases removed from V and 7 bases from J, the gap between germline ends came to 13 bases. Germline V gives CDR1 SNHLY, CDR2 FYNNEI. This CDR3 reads CASSSVWGANVLTF. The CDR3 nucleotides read TGTGCCAGCAGCTCTGTTTGGGGTGCCAACGTCCTGACTTTC.

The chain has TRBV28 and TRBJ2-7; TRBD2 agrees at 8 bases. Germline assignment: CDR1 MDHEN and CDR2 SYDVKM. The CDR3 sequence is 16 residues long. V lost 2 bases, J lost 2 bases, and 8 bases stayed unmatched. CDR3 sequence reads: CASSLGGGSPPYEQYF. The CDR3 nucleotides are TGTGCCAGCAGTTTAGGCGGGGGGTCCCCTCCCTACGAGCAGTACTTC.

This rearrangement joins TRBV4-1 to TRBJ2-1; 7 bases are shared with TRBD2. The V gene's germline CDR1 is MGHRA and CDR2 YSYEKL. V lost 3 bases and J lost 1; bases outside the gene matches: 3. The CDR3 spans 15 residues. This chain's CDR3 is CASSHGLGSYNEQFF. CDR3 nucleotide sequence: TGCGCCAGCAGCCACGGACTAGGTTCCTACAATGAGCAGTTCTTC.

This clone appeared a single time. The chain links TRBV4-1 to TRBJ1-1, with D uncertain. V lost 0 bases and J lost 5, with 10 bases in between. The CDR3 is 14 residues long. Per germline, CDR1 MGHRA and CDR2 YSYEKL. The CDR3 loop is CASSQEDGHTEAFF. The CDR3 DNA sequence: TGCGCCAGCAGCCAAGAGGATGGGCATACTGAAGCTTTCTTT.

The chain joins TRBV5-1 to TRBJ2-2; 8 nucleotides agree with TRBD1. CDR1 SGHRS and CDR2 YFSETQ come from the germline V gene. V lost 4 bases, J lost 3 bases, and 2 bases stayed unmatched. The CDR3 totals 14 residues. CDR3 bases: TGCGCCAGCAGCGTGACAGGGGACACCGGGGAGCTGTTTTTT. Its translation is CASSVTGDTGELFF.

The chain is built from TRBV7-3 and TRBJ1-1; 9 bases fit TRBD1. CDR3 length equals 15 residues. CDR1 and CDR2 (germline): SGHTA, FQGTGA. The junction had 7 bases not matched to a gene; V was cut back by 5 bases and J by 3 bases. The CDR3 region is CASSTGTGRYTEAFF. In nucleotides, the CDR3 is TGTGCCAGCAGCACCGGGACAGGGCGGTACACTGAAGCTTTCTTT.

In nucleotides, the CDR3 is TGTGCCAGCTCACCAACGACGGTGAACGAGCAGTACTTC. It is translated as CASSPTTVNEQYF. The chain combines TRBV18 with TRBJ2-7; D uncertain. CDR3 length: 13 amino acids. Germline loops: CDR1 KGHSH, CDR2 LQKENI. Trimming removed 2 bases at V and 5 bases at J, with 10 bases between.

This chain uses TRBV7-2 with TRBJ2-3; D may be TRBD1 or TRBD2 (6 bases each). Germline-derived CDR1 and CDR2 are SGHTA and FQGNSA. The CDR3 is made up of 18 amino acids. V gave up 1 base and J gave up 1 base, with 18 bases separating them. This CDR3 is CASSLVVGGWIGTDTQYF. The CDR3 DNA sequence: TGTGCCAGCAGCTTAGTTGTCGGGGGCTGGATTGGCACAGATACGCAGTATTTT.

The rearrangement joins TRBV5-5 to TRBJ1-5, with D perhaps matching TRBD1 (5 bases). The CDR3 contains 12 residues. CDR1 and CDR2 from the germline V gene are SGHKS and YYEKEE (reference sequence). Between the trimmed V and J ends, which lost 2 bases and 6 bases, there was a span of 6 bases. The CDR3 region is CASSFQGQPQHF. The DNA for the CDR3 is TGTGCCAGCAGCTTCCAGGGTCAGCCCCAGCATTTT.

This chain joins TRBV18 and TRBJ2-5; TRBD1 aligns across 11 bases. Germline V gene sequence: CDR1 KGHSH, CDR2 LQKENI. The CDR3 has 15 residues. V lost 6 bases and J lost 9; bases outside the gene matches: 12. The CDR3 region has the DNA TGTGCCAGCTCGCCAGGGACAGGGGGTCTCGGTCCCCAGTACTTC. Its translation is CASSPGTGGLGPQYF.

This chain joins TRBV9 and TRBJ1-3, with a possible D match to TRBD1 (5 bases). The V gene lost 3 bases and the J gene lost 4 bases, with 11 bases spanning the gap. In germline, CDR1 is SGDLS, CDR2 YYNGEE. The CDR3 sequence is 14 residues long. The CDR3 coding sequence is TGTGCCAGCAGCGCCGGGACTGTAGGAAACACCATATATTTT. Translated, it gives CASSAGTVGNTIYF.

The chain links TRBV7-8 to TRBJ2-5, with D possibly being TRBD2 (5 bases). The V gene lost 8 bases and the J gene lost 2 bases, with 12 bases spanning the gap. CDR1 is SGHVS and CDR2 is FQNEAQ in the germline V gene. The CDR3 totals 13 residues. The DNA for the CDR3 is TGTGCCAGCCCCTATGGAGGTCAAGAGACCCAGTACTTC. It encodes CASPYGGQETQYF.

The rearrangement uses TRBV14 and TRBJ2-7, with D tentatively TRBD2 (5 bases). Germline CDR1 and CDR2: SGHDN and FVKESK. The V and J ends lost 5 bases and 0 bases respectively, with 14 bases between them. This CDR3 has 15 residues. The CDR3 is CASSYSAGSSYEQYF. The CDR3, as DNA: TGTGCCAGCAGCTATTCGGCTGGGAGCTCCTACGAGCAGTACTTC.